The 28 T cell receptor beta chains given below trace back to one sample, sequenced in a study of blood T cell repertoires in COVID-19. Libraries were prepared by immunoSEQ multiplex PCR; TCRdb keeps only in-frame clonotypes and omits some of them. The sample contains about 90,000 clones, 84% of which appear only once. The source material was peripheral blood. All receptors derive from a man in his fifties or sixties with acute or convalescent COVID-19.

This rearrangement joins TRBV30 to TRBJ1-6; D gene uncertain. Germline CDR1 reads GTSNPN; CDR2 reads SVGIG (reference sequence). There are 15 residues in the CDR3. V was pared by 4 bases and J by 0 bases, with 10 bases between. The CDR3 DNA is TGTGCCTGGACCTACGGGTCCTCCTATAATTCACCCCTCCACTTT. Protein sequence: CAWTYGSSYNSPLHF.

This clone was seen only once. V usage is TRBV9 and J usage is TRBJ1-3, with D unclear. With 0 bases removed from V and 4 bases from J, the gap between germline ends came to 8 bases. Germline loops: CDR1 SGDLS, CDR2 YYNGEE. This CDR3 is built from 14 residues. The CDR3 nucleotides read TGTGCCAGCAGCGTAGTAGCGGCCGGAAACACCATATATTTT. Its translation is CASSVVAAGNTIYF. Using reference TRBV9 and TRBJ1-3 for the parts outside the CDR3, the full variable domain is DSGVTQTPKHLITATGQRVTLRCSPRSGDLSVYWYQQSLDQGLQFLIQYYNGEERAKGNILERFSAQQFPDLHSELNLSSLELGDSALYFCASSVVAAGNTIYFGEGSWLTVV.

The chain is built from TRBV7-3 and TRBJ2-7; 9 bases are shared with TRBD1. Germline lookup yields CDR1 SGHTA and CDR2 FQGTGA. V gave up 3 bases and J gave up 5 bases; unmatched junction bases: 2. The length of the CDR3 is 13 residues. This chain's CDR3 is CASSFTGGDEQYF. The CDR3 nucleotides are TGTGCCAGCAGCTTCACAGGGGGCGACGAGCAGTACTTC. Drawing the rest from reference TRBV7-3 and TRBJ2-7, the complete variable domain is GAGVSQTPSNKVTEKGKYVELRCDPISGHTALYWYRQSLGQGPEFLIYFQGTGAADDSGLPNDRFFAVRPEGSVSTLKIQRTERGDSAVYLCASSFTGGDEQYFGPGTRLTVT.

The V call is TRBV5-1, the J call TRBJ1-6, with 8 bases lining up with TRBD1. The CDR3 consists of 14 residues. Germline loops: CDR1 SGHRS, CDR2 YFSETQ. V lost 4 bases, J lost 7 bases, and 4 bases stayed unmatched. The CDR3 loop is CASSPTGANSPLHF. DNA for the CDR3: TGCGCCAGCAGCCCGACAGGGGCGAATTCACCCCTCCACTTT.

This clone was detected only once. The chain couples TRBV7-5 to TRBJ1-6. TRBV7-5 is a pseudogene locus. There are 12 residues in the CDR3. CDR3 in DNA: TGTGCCAGAAGCTTAGGAGATTCACCCCTCCACTTT. It translates to CARSLGDSPLHF.

The chain employs TRBV5-4 and TRBJ2-5; TRBD2 matches 11 bases. This CDR3 comprises 15 residues. Trimming removed 4 bases from V and 5 bases from J; junction bases left unmatched: 7. In germline, CDR1 is SGHNT, CDR2 YYREEE (reference sequence). CDR3 residues: CASSPTSGGRETQYF. DNA for the CDR3: TGTGCCAGCAGCCCCACTAGCGGGGGAAGGGAGACCCAGTACTTC.

The chain is built from TRBV9 and TRBJ2-7; 7 nucleotides align to TRBD1. The CDR3 loop spans 14 amino acids. Germline CDR1 is SGDLS and CDR2 is YYNGEE. Trimming at V came to 4 bases and at J to 4 bases, leaving 8 bases not matched to a gene. The CDR3 loop is CASSPRDSFYEQYF. The CDR3 DNA is TGTGCCAGCAGCCCTCGGGACAGCTTTTACGAGCAGTACTTC.

The rearrangement joins TRBV4-1 to TRBJ2-2; D may be TRBD2 (5 bases). Germline CDR1 reads MGHRA; CDR2 reads YSYEKL. V lost 4 bases and J 6 bases, leaving 9 bases between the germline ends. The CDR3 loop spans 13 amino acids. The CDR3 nucleotides are TGCGCCAGCAGCCCCGGCGGGTCCGGGGAGCTGTTTTTT. Translating gives CASSPGGSGELFF.

The J gene is TRBJ2-7, the V gene TRBV4-1; the D is unclear. Germline V gene sequence: CDR1 MGHRA, CDR2 YSYEKL. This CDR3 comprises 14 residues. Trimming took off 1 base at V and 2 bases at J, with 9 bases between the two ends. The CDR3 here is CASSQVAEAYEQYF. CDR3 in DNA: TGCGCCAGCAGCCAAGTGGCGGAAGCCTACGAGCAGTACTTC.

J is TRBJ1-1 and V is TRBV7-2; D is perhaps TRBD1 (5 bases). Trimming cost V 4 bases and J 7 bases, with 13 bases left between them. The V gene's germline CDR1 is SGHTA and CDR2 FQGNSA. The CDR3 is made up of 13 amino acids. The CDR3 DNA follows: TGTGCCAGCAGCTCCGGACACCCCGATGAAGCTTTCTTT. This sequence encodes CASSSGHPDEAFF.

This chain joins TRBV28 and TRBJ1-4, with a tentative D call TRBD1 (5 bases). The ends were cut back, 5 bases at V and 5 bases at J, with 15 bases in the middle. The CDR3 extends over 15 amino acids. CDR1 is MDHEN, CDR2 SYDVKM, per germline. The CDR3 DNA follows: TGTGCCAGCAGTCCCTGGGACGGGAGGAATGAAAAACTGTTTTTT. It yields the protein CASSPWDGRNEKLFF.

This clone has a single count. The gene calls are TRBV9 and TRBJ1-4; perhaps TRBD1 as D (6 bases). This CDR3 region has 15 residues. The V and J ends lost 4 bases and 3 bases respectively, with 13 bases between them. Germline CDR1 reads SGDLS; CDR2 reads YYNGEE. CDR3 nucleotide sequence: TGTGCCAGCAGCCCGCCGGGACAAGCTAATGAAAAACTGTTTTTT. Protein sequence: CASSPPGQANEKLFF.

This chain links TRBV27 with TRBJ2-1, with 9 bases lining up with TRBD2. Germline V lookup: CDR1 MNHEY, CDR2 SMNVEV (reference sequence). This CDR3 spans 14 amino acids. The V and J ends lost 2 bases and 6 bases, in that order; junction bases with no gene match: 2. The CDR3 here is CASSLAGGTNEQFF. CDR3 bases: TGTGCCAGCAGTTTAGCGGGGGGGACCAATGAGCAGTTCTTC.

The chain has TRBV18 and TRBJ1-1, with TRBD1 matching 10 bases. CDR3 length: 14 residues. The germline V gene has CDR1 KGHSH and CDR2 LQKENI. Trimming removed 5 bases from V and 5 bases from J; junction bases left unmatched: 5. The CDR3 region is CASSRGQGRTEAFF. DNA of the CDR3: TGTGCCAGCTCAAGGGGACAGGGGAGGACTGAAGCTTTCTTT. The full variable domain, rest sourced from reference TRBV18 and TRBJ1-1, is NAGVMQNPRHLVRRRGQEARLRCSPMKGHSHVYWYRQLPEEGLKFMVYLQKENIIDESGMPKERFSAEFPKEGPSILRIQQVVRGDSAAYFCASSRGQGRTEAFFGQGTRLTVV.

The chain combines TRBV6-6 with TRBJ2-1, with 14 positions matching TRBD2. This CDR3 has 15 residues. The V gene's germline CDR1 is MNHNY and CDR2 SVGAGI (reference sequence). V was pared by 6 bases and J by 8 bases, with 6 bases of the junction left unmatched. CDR3 sequence: CASSRTSGGFHEQFF. The CDR3 DNA sequence: TGTGCCAGCAGCAGGACTAGCGGGGGGTTCCATGAGCAGTTCTTC.

V is TRBV6-5 and J is TRBJ1-1; a weak D match, TRBD1 (6 bases). The V gene lost 6 bases and the J gene lost 5 bases, with 16 bases spanning the gap. CDR1 and CDR2 (germline): MNHEY, SVGAGI. The CDR3 consists of 14 residues. Written as DNA, the CDR3 is TGTGCCAGCAGACAAGGGACACACGTTACTGAAGCTTTCTTT. It translates to CASRQGTHVTEAFF.

This chain joins TRBV30 and TRBJ2-3; D is uncertain. The CDR3 covers 12 residues. Germline V gene lookup returns CDR1 GTSNPN and CDR2 SVGIG (reference sequence). Trimming took off 1 base at V and 3 bases at J, with 5 bases between the two ends. The CDR3 loop is CAWSATTDTQYF. The DNA for the CDR3 is TGTGCCTGGAGTGCCACTACAGATACGCAGTATTTT. The complete variable domain, with remaining parts taken from reference TRBV30 and TRBJ2-3, reads SQTIHQWPATLVQPVGSPLSLECTVEGTSNPNLYWYRQAAGRGLQLLFYSVGIGQISSEVPQNLSASRPQDRQFILSSKKLLLSDSGFYLCAWSATTDTQYFGPGTRLTVL.

J is TRBJ2-7 and V is TRBV7-3; 7 bases fit TRBD1. This CDR3 has 13 residues. CDR1 is SGHTA and CDR2 is FQGTGA in the germline V gene. V shed 2 bases and J 6 bases; nucleotides not matched to a gene: 4. CDR3 sequence reads: CASSLRTGREQYF. DNA for the CDR3: TGTGCCAGCAGCTTACGGACAGGTCGCGAGCAGTACTTC.

The J gene is TRBJ2-7, the V gene TRBV7-2; 7 bases match TRBD1. CDR1 and CDR2 from the germline V gene are SGHTA and FQGNSA. The CDR3 length is 13 residues. Germline trimming cut 5 bases from V and 3 bases from J; bases unmatched to any gene: 4. In nucleotides, the CDR3 is TGTGCCAGCAGCCCCGGACAGGTCTACGAGCAGTACTTC. Translation: CASSPGQVYEQYF.

This chain joins TRBV5-1 and TRBJ1-2; D unclear. The germline V and J ends were trimmed by 0 bases and 0 bases, with 6 bases remaining between them. CDR1 and CDR2 from the germline V gene are SGHRS and YFSETQ. The CDR3 totals 14 residues. CDR3 protein: CASSLVATNYGYTF. CDR3 nucleotides: TGCGCCAGCAGCTTGGTTGCTACTAACTATGGCTACACCTTC.

The rearrangement links TRBV24-1 to TRBJ1-2, with 8 bases fitting TRBD1. The ends lost 6 bases at V and 2 bases at J; junction bases unmatched: 4. Germline V CDR1 and CDR2: KGHDR, SFDVKD. The CDR3 consists of 14 residues. The CDR3 region has the DNA TGTGCCACCAGTCAGGGGGCGCGGAACTATGGCTACACCTTC. It specifies CATSQGARNYGYTF.

The chain carries TRBV6-5 and TRBJ2-3, with 9 positions matching TRBD1. Germline trimming cut 4 bases from V and 6 bases from J; bases unmatched to any gene: 11. The germline CDR1 and CDR2 sequences are MNHEY and SVGAGI. The CDR3 is 16 residues long. The CDR3 region has the DNA TGTGCCAGCAGTTTACAGGGGGCTAGCGCCGCCGATACGCAGTATTTT. Its protein is CASSLQGASAADTQYF.

This clone has a single count. V gene TRBV3-1 (or the pseudogene TRBV3-2) combines with J gene TRBJ2-7; the D gene is possibly TRBD1 (8 bases). The V gene lost 1 base and the J gene lost 5 bases, with 15 bases spanning the gap. This CDR3 comprises 15 residues. The germline CDR1 and CDR2 sequences are LGHDT and YNNKEL (reference sequence). The CDR3: CASSQVDRGGNEQYF. Written as DNA, the CDR3 is TGTGCCAGCAGCCAAGTTGACAGGGGAGGGAACGAGCAGTACTTC.

The rearrangement joins TRBV6-5 to TRBJ1-1; D is unresolved. Germline V gives CDR1 MNHEY, CDR2 SVGAGI. The germline V and J ends were trimmed by 6 bases and 4 bases, with 9 bases remaining between them. CDR3 size: 12 residues. The DNA for the CDR3 is TGTGCCAGCAGGCCCGGCGGCACTGAAGCTTTCTTT. Its protein product is CASRPGGTEAFF.

This clone has only one observation. J is TRBJ2-3 and V is TRBV24-1; 8 nucleotides agree with TRBD1. Germline V gene sequence: CDR1 KGHDR, CDR2 SFDVKD. The CDR3 runs to 19 residues. After removal of 4 bases from V and 4 bases from J, the junction contained 18 bases not matched to a gene. The CDR3 sequence: CATSDKLDRTGQAPDTQYF. DNA for the CDR3: TGTGCCACCAGTGACAAGCTAGACCGGACAGGGCAAGCCCCAGATACGCAGTATTTT.

The chain employs TRBV6-5 and TRBJ2-1, with 8 bases identical to TRBD2. There are 16 residues in the CDR3. V gave up 2 bases and J gave up 0 bases; unmatched junction bases: 3. Germline V lookup: CDR1 MNHEY, CDR2 SVGAGI. CDR3 DNA: TGTGCCAGCAGTTACACTAGCGGCCTCTCCTACAATGAGCAGTTCTTC. Protein: CASSYTSGLSYNEQFF.

This clone was detected once. The chain has TRBV5-1 and TRBJ1-3, with TRBD1 identical over 8 bases. The CDR3 sequence is 16 residues long. V gave up 0 bases and J gave up 4 bases; unmatched junction bases: 6. Looked up from germline, CDR1 is SGHRS and CDR2 is YFSETQ. Written as DNA, the CDR3 is TGCGCCAGCAGCTTGGAGGCAGGGGGCGCGGGAAACACCATATATTTT. Translating it yields CASSLEAGGAGNTIYF.

The chain is built from TRBV4-3 and TRBJ1-2; 7 bases line up with TRBD1. Per the germline V gene, CDR1 is LGHNA and CDR2 is YSLEER. Trimming removed 1 base from V and 1 base from J; junction bases left unmatched: 3. CDR3 length equals 15 residues. The CDR3 region has the DNA TGCGCCAGCAGCCAAGGTTGGGACAGTAACTATGGCTACACCTTC. Translating it yields CASSQGWDSNYGYTF.